These 21 T cell receptor beta chains share one sample of origin, sequenced in a study of cytomegalovirus exposure and HLA in healthy donors. The primer mix had 60 Vbeta and 13 Jbeta primers. The data were produced by immunoSEQ multiplex PCR, yet TCRdb's version contains in-frame clones alone and is incomplete. The table has around 150,000 clones, about 76% seen once. The sample comprised PBMCs. The receptors were sampled from a female donor in good health and CMV-seronegative.

This clone was counted between two and nine times. The chain carries TRBV11-1 and TRBJ2-1; 8 nucleotides match TRBD2. CDR3 length equals 17 residues. Germline trimming cut 5 bases from V and 0 bases from J; bases unmatched to any gene: 9. Per germline, CDR1 SGHAT and CDR2 FQDESV (reference sequence). The CDR3 sequence: CASSPRSGGVSYNEQFF. In DNA, the CDR3 is TGTGCCAGCAGCCCTCGCAGCGGGGGCGTCTCCTACAATGAGCAGTTCTTC.

The chain carries TRBV7-3 and TRBJ2-7; D may be TRBD1 (6 bases). CDR1 and CDR2 from the germline V gene are SGHTA and FQGTGA. V was cut by 1 base and J by 3 bases, with 19 bases left in between. The CDR3 spans 17 residues. The CDR3, as DNA: TGTGCCAGCAGCTTAAAGCGCCTTGTACAGGGCCGCTACGAGCAGTACTTC. Protein product: CASSLKRLVQGRYEQYF.

V gene TRBV5-6 combines with J gene TRBJ2-1; TRBD1 matches at 7 bases. Unmatched junction bases numbered 1, after V lost 0 bases and J lost 4 bases. The CDR3 contains 14 residues. Per the germline V gene, CDR1 is SGHDT and CDR2 is YYEEEE. The CDR3 region has the DNA TGTGCCAGCAGCTTGGGGGACAGTTACAATGAGCAGTTCTTC. Translated: CASSLGDSYNEQFF. Complete variable domain (other parts from reference TRBV5-6 and TRBJ2-1): DAGVTQSPTHLIKTRGQQVTLRCSPKSGHDTVSWYQQALGQGPQFIFQYYEEEERQRGNFPDRFSGHQFPNYSSELNVNALLLGDSALYLCASSLGDSYNEQFFGPGTRLTVL.

The chain has TRBV30 and TRBJ2-7; possibly TRBD2 for D (6 bases). Trimming shortened V by 4 bases and J by 2 bases, and 9 bases separated the two germline ends. CDR1 is GTSNPN and CDR2 is SVGIG in the germline V gene (reference sequence). This CDR3 has 12 residues. The CDR3 here is CAWNRGTYEQYF. In nucleotides, the CDR3 is TGTGCCTGGAACCGGGGGACCTACGAGCAGTACTTC.

The gene calls are TRBV6-6 and TRBJ1-3; possible D gene TRBD1, 5 bases. V dropped 0 bases and J dropped 9 bases, with 12 bases sitting between them. Germline assignment: CDR1 MNHNY and CDR2 SVGAGI (reference sequence). The CDR3 length is 14 residues. The CDR3 sequence is CASSYSTELGTIYF. CDR3 sequence (DNA): TGTGCCAGCAGTTACTCGACAGAGTTAGGCACCATATATTTT.

This chain uses TRBV4-2 with TRBJ1-5; 8 bases line up with TRBD1. CDR1 is LGHNA and CDR2 is YNFKEQ in the germline V gene. This CDR3 region has 16 residues. With V trimmed by 3 bases and J by 7 bases, 11 bases remained unmatched. This chain's CDR3 is CASSQAKTGDEQPQHF. CDR3 nucleotides: TGTGCCAGCAGCCAGGCTAAGACAGGGGATGAGCAGCCCCAGCATTTT.

Only a few counts were recorded for this clone. This rearrangement joins TRBV5-1 to TRBJ2-5, with D tentatively TRBD2 (6 bases). The V end was cut by 0 bases, the J end by 2 bases, with 11 bases between. CDR3 length: 15 amino acids. The germline V gene encodes CDR1 SGHRS and CDR2 YFSETQ. The CDR3 sequence is CASSLGGAIQETQYF. The CDR3 DNA reads as TGCGCCAGCAGCTTGGGCGGGGCCATACAAGAGACCCAGTACTTC.

The chain has TRBV5-1 and TRBJ2-7, with 12 bases matching TRBD2. CDR3 size: 15 residues. CDR1 is SGHRS and CDR2 is YFSETQ in the germline V gene. The V and J ends lost 6 bases and 2 bases, in that order; junction bases with no gene match: 6. The CDR3 sequence is CASIPLAGGPYEQYF. The CDR3 DNA sequence: TGCGCCAGCATTCCCCTAGCGGGAGGGCCCTACGAGCAGTACTTC.

V gene TRBV6-5 combines with J gene TRBJ1-1; no definite D call. CDR3 length: 14 amino acids. Trimming pared 5 bases from V and 0 bases from J, leaving 10 bases between. CDR1 and CDR2 (germline): MNHEY, SVGAGI. CDR3 residues: CASSNFPMNTEAFF. The CDR3 region has the DNA TGTGCCAGCAGTAATTTCCCAATGAACACTGAAGCTTTCTTT.

This clone has just a few counts. The chain carries TRBV11-2 and TRBJ1-2; 8 bases are a match to TRBD1. There are 14 residues in the CDR3. Germline assignment: CDR1 SGHAT and CDR2 FQNNGV. The trim removed 1 base at V and 7 bases at J, leaving 5 bases unmatched. CDR3 nucleotides: TGTGCCAGCAGCTTAGCAGGGGGCGCCGTTGGCTACACCTTC. This encodes CASSLAGGAVGYTF.

The V gene is TRBV4-2, the J gene TRBJ1-2; D might be TRBD1 (5 bases). Between the trimmed V and J ends, which lost 3 bases and 1 base, there was a span of 24 bases. From germline, CDR1 is LGHNA and CDR2 YNFKEQ. This CDR3 spans 19 amino acids. For the CDR3, the DNA is TGTGCCAGCAGCCAGCAACCCCCCTGGGCAGGGCAGAATAACTATGGCTACACCTTC. Translation gives CASSQQPPWAGQNNYGYTF.

This chain links TRBV6-5 with TRBJ1-2; 10 positions match TRBD1. CDR1 is MNHEY and CDR2 is SVGAGI in the germline V gene. The length of the CDR3 is 14 residues. With V trimmed by 6 bases and J by 4 bases, 5 bases remained unmatched. The CDR3 here is CASSRGQGGYGYTF. The DNA for the CDR3 is TGTGCCAGCAGCCGAGGACAGGGGGGCTATGGCTACACCTTC.

In this sample, this clone turned up a few times. The genes are TRBV2 and TRBJ2-1, with 7 bases identical to TRBD1. The CDR3 has 14 amino acids. V was pared by 9 bases and J by 4 bases, with 9 bases of the junction left unmatched. Germline V gene data show CDR1 as SNHLY and CDR2 as FYNNEI. The CDR3 here is CASLRDRQYNEQFF. The CDR3 DNA follows: TGTGCCAGTCTCCGGGACAGACAGTACAATGAGCAGTTCTTC.

The chain couples TRBV5-1 to TRBJ2-5; tentatively, D is TRBD2 (7 bases). The CDR3 is 15 amino acids. The ends were cut back, 4 bases at V and 4 bases at J, with 17 bases in the middle. Germline V CDR1 and CDR2: SGHRS, YFSETQ. The CDR3 here is CASSPGAGGAETQYF. CDR3 DNA: TGCGCCAGCAGCCCCGGGGCTGGGGGGGCAGAGACCCAGTACTTC.

The chain employs TRBV30 and TRBJ1-1, with D perhaps TRBD1 (6 bases). This CDR3 has 14 residues. The V gene's germline CDR1 is GTSNPN and CDR2 SVGIG (reference sequence). The V and J ends lost 3 bases and 1 base respectively, with 12 bases between them. The CDR3 here is CAWSPAGENTEAFF. The DNA of the CDR3 is TGTGCCTGGAGCCCGGCAGGGGAGAACACTGAAGCTTTCTTT.

The gene calls are TRBV6-5 and TRBJ2-1; 12 bases align to TRBD1. The J segment lost 4 bases and the V segment lost 6 bases, leaving 4 bases of the junction unmatched. There are 15 residues in the CDR3. Germline V gives CDR1 MNHEY, CDR2 SVGAGI. The CDR3 nucleotides are TGTGCCAGCAGCGGGACAGGGGGCTTTTACAATGAGCAGTTCTTC. It is translated as CASSGTGGFYNEQFF.

This CDR3 is CASSQNHLAGLQETQYF. The CDR3 coding sequence is TGTGCCAGCAGCCAAAACCATCTAGCGGGCCTACAAGAGACCCAGTACTTC. V is TRBV4-2 and J is TRBJ2-5; TRBD2 matches 8 bases. Trimming removed 2 bases from V and 2 bases from J; junction bases left unmatched: 10. The germline CDR1 and CDR2 sequences are LGHNA and YNFKEQ. CDR3 length: 17 amino acids.

The V gene is TRBV19, the J gene TRBJ1-1, with D possibly TRBD1 on 5 matching bases. The germline gives CDR1 LNHDA, CDR2 SQIVND (reference sequence). Trimming shortened V by 6 bases and J by 6 bases, and 14 bases separated the two germline ends. The CDR3 loop spans 13 amino acids. The CDR3 nucleotides read TGTGCCAGTAGACCCCTGGGGCAGGCTGAAGCTTTCTTT. This gives the protein CASRPLGQAEAFF.

The chain couples TRBV7-2 to TRBJ2-1, with a possible D match to TRBD1 (6 bases). The CDR3 has 15 amino acids. V shed 4 bases and J shed 1 base, with 11 bases lying between them. Germline values: CDR1 SGHTA, CDR2 FQGNSA. In DNA, the CDR3 is TGTGCCAGCAGCTGGGGGCCGATTTCCTACAATGAGCAGTTCTTC. Amino acids: CASSWGPISYNEQFF. The full variable domain, completed using reference TRBV7-2 and TRBJ2-1, is GAGVSQSPSNKVTEKGKDVELRCDPISGHTALYWYRQSLGQGLEFLIYFQGNSAPDKSGLPSDRFSAERTGGSVSTLTIQRTQQEDSAVYLCASSWGPISYNEQFFGPGTRLTVL.

The V and J genes are TRBV30 and TRBJ1-1; D is possibly TRBD1 (5 bases). Germline V gives CDR1 GTSNPN, CDR2 SVGIG (reference sequence). This CDR3 region has 12 residues. V lost 3 bases and J 3 bases, leaving 8 bases between the germline ends. CDR3 sequence reads: CAWRGPYTEAFF. In DNA form, the CDR3 reads TGTGCCTGGAGGGGGCCTTACACTGAAGCTTTCTTT.

This chain joins TRBV6-1 and TRBJ2-1; 13 bases map to TRBD2. CDR1 and CDR2 (germline): MNHNS, SASEGT. The CDR3 spans 15 residues. V shed 6 bases and J 7 bases; nucleotides not matched to a gene: 6. For the CDR3, the DNA is TGTGCCAGCAGCCCGGGACTAGCGGGGAATAATGAGCAGTTCTTC. The encoded protein is CASSPGLAGNNEQFF.